One sample yielded the 20 T cell receptor beta chains listed below, sequenced in a study of monozygotic twins with inflammatory bowel disease (dated by TCRdb to the late 2010s). Libraries were made using 5' RACE. Data came from an Illumina HiSeq 2500. Reads reprocessed by TCRdb are summarized as one entry per CDR3 protein sequence, and DNA is absent. The table kept for this sample lists under 150,000 distinct CDR3 sequences. The ten largest clonotypes hold 2% to 3% of the sample. Sequenced: blood. The source is a human donor with ulcerative colitis or Crohn's disease, or a healthy co-twin of an affected twin (not recorded which).

This sequence joins TRBV25-1 and TRBJ2-3; TCRdb calls TRBD1, which cannot be checked without DNA. The CDR3 length is 15 residues. Germline loops: CDR1 MGHDK, CDR2 SYGVNS. CDR3 protein: CASSEPGPLTDTQYF.

The chain uses TRBV7-2 and TRBJ2-7; the TRBD2 assignment by TCRdb is unverifiable without DNA. The CDR3 length is 18 residues. Germline V gene lookup returns CDR1 SGHTA and CDR2 FQGNSA. Here the CDR3 reads CASSSPPYGTSPFYEQYF.

The chain employs TRBV11-2 and TRBJ2-5; TCRdb names TRBD1, which stays unverified in the absence of DNA. Looked up from germline, CDR1 is SGHAT and CDR2 is FQNNGV. This CDR3 has 16 amino acids. CDR3 in amino acids: CASSPNSGGGGETQYF.

This chain uses TRBV6-2 or TRBV6-3 with TRBJ2-4; TCRdb lists TRBD1, though no DNA is available to test this call. This CDR3 has 18 residues. Germline V lookup: CDR1 MNHEY, CDR2 SVGEGT. The CDR3 sequence is CASSNDGQLRGAKNIQYF.

The chain is built from TRBV20-1 and TRBJ2-6; TCRdb's D gene call, TRBD1, goes unchecked for lack of DNA. There are 15 residues in the CDR3. Germline CDR1 is DFQATT and CDR2 is SNEGSKA (reference sequence). This CDR3 reads CSASPGFSGANVLTF.

This chain joins TRBV20-1 and TRBJ2-7; TCRdb's D call, TRBD1, is unchecked because there is no DNA. Germline CDR1 is DFQATT and CDR2 is SNEGSKA (reference sequence). CDR3 length: 21 amino acids. The CDR3 here is CSAIYTSTRQGLSGSSYEQYF.

This rearrangement joins TRBV7-9 to TRBJ2-5; TCRdb calls TRBD2, which cannot be checked without DNA. The CDR3 contains 17 residues. The germline CDR1 and CDR2 sequences are SEHNR and FQNEAQ (reference sequence). CDR3 residues: CASSIQRGDLGQETQYF.

CDR3 amino acids: CASSVSGALYNEQFF. V usage is TRBV5-1 and J usage is TRBJ2-1. Germline CDR1 reads SGHRS; CDR2 reads YFSETQ. The CDR3 loop spans 15 amino acids.

V and J are TRBV18 and TRBJ2-5; no DNA is available, so the TRBD1 call from TCRdb remains unchecked. The CDR3 has 16 amino acids. Per the germline V gene, CDR1 is KGHSH and CDR2 is LQKENI. The CDR3: CASSLNDRAFQETQYF.

The V call is TRBV20-1, the J call TRBJ2-1; as DNA is missing, the TRBD2 call by TCRdb cannot be tested. CDR3 length equals 17 residues. Germline values: CDR1 DFQATT, CDR2 SNEGSKA (reference sequence). CDR3: CSARASGVAGGYNEQFF.

The V gene is TRBV4-1, the J gene TRBJ1-6. The V gene's germline CDR1 is MGHRA and CDR2 YSYEKL. The CDR3 covers 14 residues. CDR3 sequence reads: CASTPSSYNSPLHF.

This chain connects TRBV5-4 to TRBJ2-3. Germline V gives CDR1 SGHNT, CDR2 YYREEE (reference sequence). The CDR3 contains 12 residues. The CDR3 loop is CASSRSTDTQYF. The full variable domain, in which reference TRBV5-4 and TRBJ2-3 provide the parts outside the CDR3, is ETGVTQSPTHLIKTRGQQVTLRCSSQSGHNTVSWYQQALGQGPQFIFQYYREEENGRGNFPPRFSGLQFPNYSSELNVNALELDDSALYLCASSRSTDTQYFGPGTRLTVL.

The chain combines TRBV6-4 with TRBJ2-1; lacking DNA, the TRBD1 call made by TCRdb goes unchecked. The length of the CDR3 is 14 residues. Germline V lookup: CDR1 MRHNA, CDR2 SNTAGT. CDR3 sequence: CASSSYRDNNEQFF.

J is TRBJ2-7 and V is TRBV5-1; the TCRdb D gene call, TRBD1, has no DNA to confirm it. In germline, CDR1 is SGHRS, CDR2 YFSETQ. The CDR3 is 14 amino acids. The CDR3 is CASSQRQAVSEQYF. The variable domain in full, completed from reference TRBV5-1 and TRBJ2-7, reads KAGVTQTPRYLIKTRGQQVTLSCSPISGHRSVSWYQQTPGQGLQFLFEYFSETQRNKGNFPGRFSGRQFSNSRSEMNVSTLELGDSALYLCASSQRQAVSEQYFGPGTRLTVT.

The genes are TRBV7-3 and TRBJ2-2. Germline values: CDR1 SGHTA, CDR2 FQGTGA. The CDR3 extends over 13 amino acids. The CDR3 here is CASSFYFSGELFF.

The V and J genes are TRBV7-2 and TRBJ2-1; without DNA, the TCRdb call of TRBD2 cannot be checked. CDR1 and CDR2 (germline): SGHTA, FQGNSA. The length of the CDR3 is 14 residues. The CDR3 sequence: CASSHRAGEWAQFF.

The chain employs TRBV12-3 or TRBV12-4 and TRBJ1-6. The CDR3 covers 12 residues. The chain's CDR3 is CASSFSSSPLHF.

The V gene is TRBV6-9, the J gene TRBJ2-2; TCRdb reports TRBD1, a call that lacks DNA to check it against. From germline, CDR1 is MNHGY and CDR2 SVAAGI. The CDR3 sequence is 16 residues long. The chain's CDR3 is CASSGGAGQGTGELFF.

The chain carries TRBV4-2 and TRBJ2-7; absent DNA, TCRdb's TRBD2 call cannot be checked. Germline CDR1 LGHNA, CDR2 YNFKEQ. The CDR3 contains 15 residues. The CDR3 protein is CASSQERGVSYEQYF.

The chain couples TRBV5-5 to TRBJ2-1; the D call from TCRdb, TRBD2, cannot be confirmed without DNA. The CDR3 totals 16 residues. Germline CDR1 and CDR2: SGHKS and YYEKEE (reference sequence). CDR3: CASSLKTSGAYDEQFF.